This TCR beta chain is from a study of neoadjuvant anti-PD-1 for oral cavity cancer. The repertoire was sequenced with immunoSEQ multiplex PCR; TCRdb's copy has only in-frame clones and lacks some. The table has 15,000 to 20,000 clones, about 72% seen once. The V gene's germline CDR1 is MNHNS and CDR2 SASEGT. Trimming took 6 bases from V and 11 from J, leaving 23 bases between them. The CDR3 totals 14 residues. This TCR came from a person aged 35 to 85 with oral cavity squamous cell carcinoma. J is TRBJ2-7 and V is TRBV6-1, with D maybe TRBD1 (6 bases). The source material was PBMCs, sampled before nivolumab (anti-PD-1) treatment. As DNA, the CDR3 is TGTGCCAGCAGCGATGGTCCTACCCCCGGACAGAAGTACTTC. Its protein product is CASSDGPTPGQKYF.